A selection of T cell receptor beta chains follows, all from one sample in a study of monozygotic twins with inflammatory bowel disease. TCRdb processed the 5' RACE reads again and assigns one entry to each CDR3 protein, with no DNA. The sample includes roughly 150,000 distinct CDR3 sequences. The sample comprised blood. The receptors derive from a human donor with ulcerative colitis or Crohn's disease, or a healthy co-twin of an affected twin (not recorded which). The CDR3 runs from the conserved cysteine through the conserved F or W.

CDR3aa	j_gene	v_gene
CASSERTSGRSRYNEQFF	TRBJ2-1	TRBV9
CASSLRGLKNEQFF	TRBJ2-1	TRBV5-6
CASRVSGRAGGKELFF	TRBJ2-2	TRBV12-3/TRBV12-4
CASSQEWTGDTQYF	TRBJ2-3	TRBV4-1
CSVVTATRGYTF	TRBJ1-2	TRBV29-1
CASSQVMGGNYEQYF	TRBJ2-7	TRBV14
CASSTGLALTYEQYF	TRBJ2-7	TRBV5-1
CASSLEQLTTDTQYF	TRBJ2-3	TRBV5-4
CASSFDRNGYTF	TRBJ1-2	TRBV5-4
CASAGTPSYEQYF	TRBJ2-7	TRBV9
CASSQWSGSQETQYF	TRBJ2-5	TRBV14
CASSSLRNSPLHF	TRBJ1-6	TRBV7-3
CASSPDSVNTEAFF	TRBJ1-1	TRBV11-3
CASSSARVKGGELFF	TRBJ2-2	TRBV7-2
CASSFDRAASTGELFF	TRBJ2-2	TRBV7-2
CASSLLKPGGDTQNF	TRBJ2-3	TRBV18
CASSFLSLASGANVLTF	TRBJ2-6	TRBV6-5
CSARGGTSDQETQYF	TRBJ2-5	TRBV20-1
CASSLKAGASEQYF	TRBJ2-7	TRBV7-3
CSARGVNTEAFF	TRBJ1-1	TRBV20-1
CSARVKGQGHTDTQYF	TRBJ2-3	TRBV20-1
CAIKLAGGPGVDTQYF	TRBJ2-3	TRBV10-3
CASRRGTANQPQHF	TRBJ1-5	TRBV28
CASSDRVAGGHEQFF	TRBJ2-1	TRBV6-4
CASSEDRFQETQYF	TRBJ2-5	TRBV6-1
CSARPSGGTGGSGANVLTF	TRBJ2-6	TRBV20-1
CASSKREGRNNEQFF	TRBJ2-1	TRBV2
CSGGHSGAPFGEQFF	TRBJ2-1	TRBV20-1
CATSDGHNEQFF	TRBJ2-1	TRBV24-1